This T cell receptor beta chain was captured in a study of blood T cell repertoires in COVID-19. For the study at large: T cells, B-cell-depleted T cells, or PBMCs provided the cDNA or gDNA that served as material.

TCRdb's copy holds only in-frame clones and misses some; the assay was immunoSEQ multiplex PCR. The data contain some 190,000 clones, approximately 80% of them seen just once; the ten biggest clones take up roughly 7.6%. The CDR3 runs 13 residues. Deletions cut 3 bases from V and 7 bases from J, with 13 bases between. Looked up from germline, CDR1 is MDHEN and CDR2 is SYDVKM. This clonotype was obtained from a woman aged 80 or older with COVID-19, enrolled during active disease. The sequenced sample was peripheral blood. V usage is TRBV28 and J usage is TRBJ2-7; D perhaps matches TRBD2 (6 bases). CDR3 sequence: CASSFPAGGEQYF. CDR3 in DNA: TGTGCCAGCAGTTTTCCGGCTGGGGGGGAGCAGTACTTC.